The 31 T cell receptor beta chains reported below all come from one sample, sequenced in a study of shared clonotypes between healthy human individuals. TCRdb's table, derived via immunoSEQ multiplex PCR, lists solely in-frame clones and lacks some. The top ten hold roughly 1.7% of the sample, which has about 680,000 clones, roughly 70% seen once. The sequenced material came from memory CD4+ T cells sorted from blood. Stated subset: CD45RA-negative fraction. Receptors originate from a woman aged 25 to 39 in good health.

The chain carries TRBV21-1 and TRBJ2-7; the table's D call, TRBD1, was not checked against the DNA. TRBV21-1 is a listed pseudogene. This CDR3 region has 14 residues. CDR3 in amino acids: CASSPQDSSYEQYF. Written as DNA, the CDR3 is TGTGCCAGCAGCCCTCAGGACAGCTCCTACGAGCAGTACTTC.

This clone appeared a few times. This chain joins TRBV7-9 and TRBJ1-2, with TRBD1 as a possible D gene (5 bases). Germline V lookup: CDR1 SEHNR, CDR2 FQNEAQ (reference sequence). The CDR3 is made up of 13 amino acids. V dropped 5 bases and J dropped 0 bases, with 7 bases sitting between them. The CDR3 loop is CASSPTANYGYTF. CDR3 DNA: TGTGCCAGCAGCCCGACAGCTAACTATGGCTACACCTTC.

This clone was seen a handful of times. The chain uses TRBV5-1 and TRBJ2-2; possible D gene TRBD1, 6 bases. The germline V gene encodes CDR1 SGHRS and CDR2 YFSETQ. Trimming cost V 4 bases and J 7 bases, with 11 bases left between them. The CDR3 loop spans 13 amino acids. This chain's CDR3 is CASSPGQFGELFF. The CDR3 coding sequence is TGCGCCAGCAGCCCCGGACAGTTCGGGGAGCTGTTTTTT. The full variable domain, in which reference TRBV5-1 and TRBJ2-2 provide the parts outside the CDR3, is KAGVTQTPRYLIKTRGQQVTLSCSPISGHRSVSWYQQTPGQGLQFLFEYFSETQRNKGNFPGRFSGRQFSNSRSEMNVSTLELGDSALYLCASSPGQFGELFFGEGSRLTVL.

A few counts support this clone. V is TRBV5-1 and J is TRBJ2-1, with 11 bases lining up with TRBD1. Germline CDR1 and CDR2: SGHRS and YFSETQ. V gave up 2 bases and J gave up 4 bases; unmatched junction bases: 2. The CDR3 contains 15 residues. The CDR3, as DNA: TGCGCCAGCAGCTTTGGGGACAGGGGGTACAATGAGCAGTTCTTC. It specifies CASSFGDRGYNEQFF.

The chain links TRBV11-1 to TRBJ1-2; D ambiguous. The length of the CDR3 is 15 residues. Germline V CDR1 and CDR2: SGHAT, FQDESV (reference sequence). With 5 bases removed from V and 7 bases from J, the gap between germline ends came to 20 bases. The CDR3 DNA sequence: TGTGCCAGCAGCAACAATGGGGATTCAAGCCGTGGCTACACCTTC. It encodes CASSNNGDSSRGYTF.

The chain uses TRBV28 and TRBJ1-2; weak D call: TRBD1 (5 bases). V was clipped by 6 bases and J by 4 bases, with 12 bases between them. This CDR3 spans 13 amino acids. CDR1 and CDR2 from the germline V gene are MDHEN and SYDVKM. CDR3 DNA sequence: TGTGCCAGCAGGCGGGGACGGCTCTATGGCTACACCTTC. It translates to CASRRGRLYGYTF.

V usage is TRBV11-2 and J usage is TRBJ2-2; D call uncertain. CDR1 and CDR2 (germline): SGHAT, FQNNGV. Trimming stripped 0 bases from V and 7 bases from J, with 6 bases between. The CDR3 has 13 residues. The CDR3 protein is CASSLDWIGELFF. CDR3 coding DNA: TGTGCCAGCAGCTTAGATTGGATCGGGGAGCTGTTTTTT.

This clone was seen repeatedly, ten times or more. An end of the junction does not agree with germline; a read error may underlie this. The chain recombines TRBV28 with TRBJ2-1; TRBD1 is a possible D gene (6 bases). The CDR3 extends over 14 amino acids. CDR1 MDHEN and CDR2 SYDVKM come from the germline V gene. The CDR3 nucleotides are TGTGCCAGCCTACTAGGGGGTTCCTCCAATGAGCAGTTCTTC. This translates into CASLLGGSSNEQFF.

This clone was counted a few times. The V and J genes are TRBV19 and TRBJ2-3, with 9 nucleotides matching TRBD2. Germline values: CDR1 LNHDA, CDR2 SQIVND (reference sequence). The CDR3 sequence is 14 residues long. Trimming took 5 bases from V and 4 from J; bases not matched to a gene: 4. The CDR3 protein is CASSASGIPDTQYF. The CDR3 DNA follows: TGTGCCAGTAGTGCTAGCGGGATCCCAGATACGCAGTATTTT.

This chain uses TRBV19 with TRBJ2-5, with D possibly being TRBD1 or TRBD2 (5 bases each). Germline V gives CDR1 LNHDA, CDR2 SQIVND (reference sequence). V lost 9 bases, J lost 1 base, and 12 bases lay in between. The CDR3 sequence is 13 residues long. CDR3 sequence: CASMGDSQETQYF. CDR3 DNA: TGTGCCAGCATGGGAGACAGCCAAGAGACCCAGTACTTC.

The rearrangement links TRBV7-8 to TRBJ2-7; D unresolved. Trimming removed 2 bases at V and 2 bases at J, with 10 bases between. The CDR3 covers 14 residues. CDR1 and CDR2 (germline): SGHVS, FQNEAQ. The DNA of the CDR3 is TGTGCCAGCAGCTTAAACACCGACCCCTACGAGCAGTACTTC. Translated, it gives CASSLNTDPYEQYF.

This sequence joins TRBV27 and TRBJ2-7; 9 bases map to TRBD1. V was clipped by 4 bases and J by 4 bases; unmatched bases: 14. The CDR3 totals 17 residues. CDR1 and CDR2 from the germline V gene are MNHEY and SMNVEV (reference sequence). The CDR3 DNA reads TGTGCCAGCAGTTCCGGGACAGGGATTAGCCGGGGATACGAGCAGTACTTC. Translated: CASSSGTGISRGYEQYF.

The rearrangement uses TRBV21-1 and TRBJ2-1; the table gives TRBD2 as D, unverified against the DNA. TRBV21-1 is deemed a pseudogene. The CDR3 length is 15 residues. DNA of the CDR3: TGTGCCAGCAGCAAAGGGACTAGCGGGATTCATGAGCAGTTCTTC. This encodes CASSKGTSGIHEQFF.

The rearrangement joins TRBV7-9 to TRBJ1-4; 8 bases fit TRBD1. Germline V gene data show CDR1 as SEHNR and CDR2 as FQNEAQ (reference sequence). This CDR3 is 15 amino acids long. V gave up 2 bases and J gave up 3 bases; unmatched junction bases: 2. CDR3 amino acids: CASSLQGAANEKLFF. The CDR3 DNA is TGTGCCAGCAGCTTACAGGGGGCAGCTAATGAAAAACTGTTTTTT.

This clone has just one count. V and J are TRBV10-3 and TRBJ2-5; D is possibly TRBD1 (7 bases). CDR1 ENHRY and CDR2 SYGVKD come from the germline V gene. The ends were cut back, 3 bases at V and 5 bases at J, with 16 bases in the middle. CDR3 length: 15 residues. The CDR3: CAISDTTGAGETQYF. The CDR3 nucleotides are TGTGCCATCAGTGATACTACAGGGGCGGGGGAGACCCAGTACTTC.

The chain is built from TRBV10-3 and TRBJ2-7, with D possibly matching TRBD2 (6 bases). Germline CDR1 reads ENHRY; CDR2 reads SYGVKD. This CDR3 has 13 residues. V was cut by 10 bases and J by 2 bases, with 15 bases left in between. The CDR3 nucleotides are TGTGCCACCCCGGAGGGGCTCCCCTACGAGCAGTACTTC. Its protein product is CATPEGLPYEQYF.

Remarks on this clone: Other DNA sequences in the sample encode the same CDR3. This chain links TRBV5-1 with TRBJ2-3; D call uncertain. Germline CDR1 and CDR2: SGHRS and YFSETQ. The CDR3 loop spans 11 amino acids. Trimming took 5 bases from V and 3 from J, leaving 4 bases between them. The chain's CDR3 is CASSRTDTQYF. DNA of the CDR3: TGCGCCAGCAGTAGAACAGATACGCAGTATTTT.

The V gene is TRBV2, the J gene TRBJ2-5, with 10 bases fitting TRBD1. The junction had 5 bases not matched to a gene; V was cut back by 7 bases and J by 3 bases. Germline assignment: CDR1 SNHLY and CDR2 FYNNEI. This CDR3 has 14 residues. The CDR3 sequence: CASTSDRGEETQYF. The CDR3 nucleotides read TGTGCCAGCACCTCGGACAGGGGGGAAGAGACCCAGTACTTC.

CDR3 DNA sequence: TGTGCCAGCAGCTTAGAAACTAGTGACGAGCAGTTCTTC. Amino acids: CASSLETSDEQFF. This sequence joins TRBV11-2 and TRBJ2-1, with D possibly matching TRBD2 (5 bases). V was cut by 0 bases and J by 10 bases, with 10 bases left in between. From germline, CDR1 is SGHAT and CDR2 FQNNGV. The CDR3 sequence is 13 residues long.

The rearrangement links TRBV18 to TRBJ2-2; D unclear. CDR1 and CDR2 (germline): KGHSH, LQKENI. The V gene lost 3 bases and the J gene lost 4 bases, with 18 bases spanning the gap. The CDR3 contains 17 residues. CDR3 region: CASSPMAVSFSTGELFF. The DNA of the CDR3 is TGTGCCAGCTCACCGATGGCTGTGAGTTTTTCCACCGGGGAGCTGTTTTTT.

The V call is TRBV19, the J call TRBJ1-5, with 10 bases fitting TRBD1. After removal of 3 bases from V and 11 bases from J, the junction contained 10 bases not matched to a gene. The CDR3 totals 15 residues. Germline V gives CDR1 LNHDA, CDR2 SQIVND (reference sequence). CDR3 in amino acids: CASSISGQGGPAQHF. The CDR3 DNA follows: TGTGCCAGTAGTATTTCCGGACAGGGGGGACCAGCCCAGCATTTT.

The chain couples TRBV2 to TRBJ2-7, with 16 bases identical to TRBD2. J was trimmed by 5 bases and V by 5 bases; bases with no gene match: 3. There are 15 residues in the CDR3. Germline assignment: CDR1 SNHLY and CDR2 FYNNEI. The CDR3 spells CASSKGLAGGHEQYF. As DNA, the CDR3 is TGTGCCAGCAGTAAGGGACTAGCGGGAGGGCACGAGCAGTACTTC.

V usage is TRBV6-5 and J usage is TRBJ2-1; the D is unclear. The CDR3 runs to 15 residues. Trimming shortened V by 2 bases and J by 6 bases, and 14 bases separated the two germline ends. CDR1 and CDR2 from the germline V gene are MNHEY and SVGAGI. CDR3 loop: CASSYAGSAGNEQFF. For the CDR3, the DNA is TGTGCCAGCAGTTACGCAGGCAGCGCCGGCAATGAGCAGTTCTTC.

This clone was seen ten or more times. This chain links TRBV11-2 with TRBJ1-2, with D maybe TRBD1 (5 bases). V gave up 5 bases and J gave up 6 bases, with 22 bases separating them. The CDR3 contains 16 residues. Germline loops: CDR1 SGHAT, CDR2 FQNNGV. The CDR3 sequence: CASSPAQGGAPDGYTF. As DNA, the CDR3 is TGTGCCAGCAGCCCTGCCCAGGGAGGGGCTCCAGATGGCTACACCTTC.

This clone came up a few times. The gene calls are TRBV19 and TRBJ2-7; 7 bases are a match to TRBD2. This CDR3 is built from 19 residues. Per the germline V gene, CDR1 is LNHDA and CDR2 is SQIVND (reference sequence). The junction had 23 bases not matched to a gene; V was cut back by 5 bases and J by 4 bases. Written as DNA, the CDR3 is TGTGCCAGTAGTGTTAGGGGACTAACGGGACCCACGAGGACATACGAGCAGTACTTC. Translating it yields CASSVRGLTGPTRTYEQYF.

The CDR3 protein is CASSERAGGPYQPQHF. The CDR3 nucleotides read TGTGCCAGCAGCGAAAGGGCAGGGGGCCCTTATCAGCCCCAGCATTTT. The chain uses TRBV7-2 and TRBJ1-5, with TRBD1 matching over 8 bases. Looked up from germline, CDR1 is SGHTA and CDR2 is FQGNSA. This CDR3 has 16 residues. The V and J ends lost 5 bases and 5 bases, in that order; junction bases with no gene match: 11.

V and J are TRBV5-1 and TRBJ2-1, with D unresolved. V lost 4 bases, J lost 0 bases, and 11 bases lay in between. CDR1 and CDR2 from the germline V gene are SGHRS and YFSETQ. This CDR3 has 15 amino acids. CDR3 in amino acids: CASSQDASSYNEQFF. The CDR3 nucleotides read TGCGCCAGCAGCCAGGACGCGAGCTCCTACAATGAGCAGTTCTTC.

The chain combines TRBV27 with TRBJ2-7, with D perhaps assigned TRBD1 or TRBD2 (5 bases each). CDR1 is MNHEY, CDR2 SMNVEV, per germline (reference sequence). The CDR3 contains 13 residues. The V gene lost 11 bases and the J gene lost 6 bases, with 20 bases spanning the gap. CDR3 sequence reads: CASATGARSEQYF. The CDR3 DNA reads as TGTGCCTCCGCGACCGGGGCCCGGAGCGAGCAGTACTTC.

The V and J genes are TRBV19 and TRBJ1-2; 8 positions agree with TRBD1. Losses at the gene ends were 8 bases for V and 13 bases for J; bases not matched to a gene: 18. The CDR3 totals 14 residues. CDR1 is LNHDA, CDR2 SQIVND, per germline (reference sequence). In DNA, the CDR3 is TGTGCCAGTCGCAAAAACGTGGTGGACAGGGACCTCACCTTC. Its protein is CASRKNVVDRDLTF.

There are a few counts of this clone. Here the CDR3 reads CAWSPGTGGNIQYF. Written as DNA, the CDR3 is TGTGCCTGGAGCCCAGGGACAGGGGGGAACATTCAGTACTTC. The chain employs TRBV30 and TRBJ2-4; 11 bases match TRBD1. V lost 3 bases and J lost 7; bases outside the gene matches: 5. CDR1 GTSNPN and CDR2 SVGIG come from the germline V gene (reference sequence). The CDR3 covers 14 residues.

This clone appeared a few times. The J gene is TRBJ1-2, the V gene TRBV28, with D uncertain. Trimming took 4 bases from V and 4 from J, leaving 10 bases between them. CDR1 is MDHEN, CDR2 SYDVKM, per germline. The CDR3 sequence is 13 residues long. CDR3 in DNA: TGTGCCAGCAGTTCGTCCCTAGTCTATGGCTACACCTTC. Protein sequence: CASSSSLVYGYTF.